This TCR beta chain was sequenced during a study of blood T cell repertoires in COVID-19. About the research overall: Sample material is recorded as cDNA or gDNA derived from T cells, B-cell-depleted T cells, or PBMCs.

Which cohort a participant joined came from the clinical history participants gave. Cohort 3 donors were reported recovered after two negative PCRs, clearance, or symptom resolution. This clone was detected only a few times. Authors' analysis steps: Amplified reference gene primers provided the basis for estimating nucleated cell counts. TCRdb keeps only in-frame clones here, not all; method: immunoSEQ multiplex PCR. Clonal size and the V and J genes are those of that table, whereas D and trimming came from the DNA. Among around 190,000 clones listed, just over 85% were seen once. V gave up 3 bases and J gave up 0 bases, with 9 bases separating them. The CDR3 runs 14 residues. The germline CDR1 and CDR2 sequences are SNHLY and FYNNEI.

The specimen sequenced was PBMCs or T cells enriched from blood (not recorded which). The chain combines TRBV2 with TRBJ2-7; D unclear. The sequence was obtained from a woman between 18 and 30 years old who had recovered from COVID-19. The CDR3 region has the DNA TGTGCCAGCAGTGAGGATCACAGCTCCTACGAGCAGTACTTC. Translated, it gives CASSEDHSSYEQYF.